Below are 23 T cell receptor beta chains sequenced from a single sample in a study of spatial heterogeneity in lung cancer. Study findings and constraints: Higher tumor mutation counts went along with higher counts of expanded intratumoral alpha and beta TCRs.

Time point meaning: sample taken at primary tumor resection. Antigens of these TCRs are unknown. TCRdb reprocessed the 5' RACE reads with MiXCR, giving one entry per CDR3 protein. The sample carries roughly 530 distinct CDR3 sequences, 10% to 15% recorded once. This material consisted of lung tumor tissue, taken at surgery. These receptor sequences come from a male donor with early-stage non-small cell lung cancer.

This clonotype is large by share. The rearrangement links TRBV6-6 to TRBJ2-1, with 9 bases matching TRBD1. J gave up 1 base and V 3 bases, and 1 base lay outside the gene matches. Per the germline V gene, CDR1 is MNHNY and CDR2 is SVGAGI (reference sequence). The CDR3 totals 15 residues. The CDR3 here is CASSYGQGSYNEQFF. Here the CDR3 DNA reads TGTGCCAGCAGTTATGGACAGGGGTCCTACAATGAGCAGTTCTTC.

In its sample, this clonotype was seen a few times. This chain uses TRBV27 with TRBJ1-1; no definite D call. Germline values: CDR1 MNHEY, CDR2 SMNVEV (reference sequence). Trimming removed 4 bases at V and 7 bases at J, with 13 bases between. CDR3 length: 13 residues. CDR3 nucleotide sequence: TGTGCCAGCAGTTCAACGGCCGCAGGTGAAGCTTTCTTT. Translating gives CASSSTAAGEAFF.

J is TRBJ2-2 and V is TRBV7-2; no definite D call. CDR3 length: 15 amino acids. Looked up from germline, CDR1 is SGHTA and CDR2 is FQGNSA. V was shortened by 5 bases and J by 1 base, with 11 bases between the two germline ends. In DNA, the CDR3 is TGTGCCAGCAGCCCCCACGGAATGAACACCGGGGAGCTGTTTTTT. Amino acids: CASSPHGMNTGELFF. Together with reference TRBV7-2 and TRBJ2-2, the CDR3 gives the full variable domain: GAGVSQSPSNKVTEKGKDVELRCDPISGHTALYWYRQSLGQGLEFLIYFQGNSAPDKSGLPSDRFSAERTGGSVSTLTIQRTQQEDSAVYLCASSPHGMNTGELFFGEGSRLTVL.

This chain joins TRBV9 and TRBJ2-3, with 7 bases fitting TRBD2. Germline CDR1 and CDR2: SGDLS and YYNGEE. The V segment lost 4 bases and the J segment 3 bases; nucleotides outside the gene matches: 11. The CDR3 consists of 16 residues. The CDR3 sequence: CASSPTGRVVTDTQYF. DNA for the CDR3: TGTGCCAGCAGCCCCACGGGGAGGGTCGTGACAGATACGCAGTATTTT.

J is TRBJ1-4 and V is TRBV7-9; D is undetermined. From germline, CDR1 is SEHNR and CDR2 FQNEAQ (reference sequence). Trimming left V 2 bases short and J 4 bases short, with 11 bases between. The CDR3 spans 15 residues. The CDR3 reads CASSLFETVNEKLFF. For the CDR3, the DNA is TGTGCCAGCAGCTTATTTGAGACGGTTAATGAAAAACTGTTTTTT. Drawing the rest from reference TRBV7-9 and TRBJ1-4, the complete variable domain is DTGVSQNPRHKITKRGQNVTFRCDPISEHNRLYWYRQTLGQGPEFLTYFQNEAQLEKSRLLSDRFSAERPKGSFSTLEIQRTEQGDSAMYLCASSLFETVNEKLFFGSGTQLSVL.

This clonotype was seen only a few times. This chain connects TRBV28 to TRBJ2-2, with D uncertain. The CDR3 is made up of 14 amino acids. Germline V gene data show CDR1 as MDHEN and CDR2 as SYDVKM. V gave up 6 bases and J gave up 5 bases, with 13 bases separating them. CDR3 region: CASSLVGPTGELFF. CDR3 coding DNA: TGTGCCAGCAGCTTAGTGGGTCCGACCGGGGAGCTGTTTTTT.

The chain couples TRBV29-1 to TRBJ1-5; D ambiguous. Germline CDR1 and CDR2: SQVTM and ANQGSEA. The CDR3 runs 12 residues. Between the trimmed V and J ends, which lost 5 bases and 4 bases, there was a span of 9 bases. The chain's CDR3 is CSVMTGNQPQHF. CDR3 coding DNA: TGCAGCGTTATGACGGGGAATCAGCCCCAGCATTTT.

Sample share makes this clonotype medium-sized. The CDR3 loop reads CASSENPMGANEQFF. The CDR3, as DNA: TGCGCCAGCAGTGAGAATCCAATGGGGGCCAATGAGCAGTTCTTC. This chain connects TRBV10-2 to TRBJ2-1, with a possible D match to TRBD1 (6 bases). The length of the CDR3 is 15 residues. Per germline, CDR1 WSHSY and CDR2 SAAADI. The V gene lost 2 bases and the J gene lost 6 bases, with 14 bases spanning the gap.

This clonotype is labeled medium-sized (0.01 to 0.1%). V gene TRBV29-1 combines with J gene TRBJ2-3, with D unresolved. The V gene lost 5 bases and the J gene lost 1 base, with 7 bases spanning the gap. The CDR3 consists of 12 residues. Germline loops: CDR1 SQVTM, CDR2 ANQGSEA. The DNA of the CDR3 is TGCAGCGTTACCGAACGCACAGATACGCAGTATTTT. As protein: CSVTERTDTQYF.

In its sample, this clonotype is medium-sized. The chain uses TRBV12-3 or TRBV12-4 and TRBJ2-1; D gene ambiguous. The CDR3 length is 14 residues. V was pared by 5 bases and J by 6 bases, with 14 bases between. CDR3 nucleotides: TGTGCCAGCAGTCCTTCCGGCGGCGGCAATGAGCAGTTCTTC. It yields the protein CASSPSGGGNEQFF.

The table lists this clonotype with many counts. The chain has TRBV29-1 and TRBJ2-1; D is undetermined. Germline lookup yields CDR1 SQVTM and CDR2 ANQGSEA. The germline V and J ends were trimmed by 2 bases and 0 bases, with 5 bases remaining between them. The CDR3 runs to 13 residues. The CDR3 nucleotides read TGCAGCGTTGAATTTAGCTCCTACAATGAGCAGTTCTTC. Translating gives CSVEFSSYNEQFF.

For the CDR3, the DNA is TGTGCCACCGGGACTTTTGCAGATACGCAGTATTTT. The encoded protein is CATGTFADTQYF. The gene calls are TRBV6-2 or TRBV6-3 and TRBJ2-3; possible D gene TRBD2, 6 bases. This CDR3 is 12 amino acids long. The germline V gene encodes CDR1 MNHEY and CDR2 SVGEGT. The germline V and J ends were trimmed by 10 bases and 4 bases, with 12 bases remaining between them.

The rearrangement uses TRBV7-2 and TRBJ2-1; D may match TRBD1 or TRBD2 (7 bases each). The germline V gene has CDR1 SGHTA and CDR2 FQGNSA. V lost 5 bases and J 2 bases, leaving 19 bases between the germline ends. The CDR3 has 17 residues. The CDR3 DNA follows: TGTGCCAGCAGCCAGGGGGGCGGGAGAGGAACCTACAATGAGCAGTTCTTC. It specifies CASSQGGGRGTYNEQFF.

This clonotype qualifies as medium-sized (0.01 to 0.1%). The chain combines TRBV7-9 with TRBJ2-5, with TRBD2 matching over 10 bases. The V gene end was trimmed by 2 bases and the J gene end by 4 bases; junction bases not matched to a gene: 10. Germline CDR1 is SEHNR and CDR2 is FQNEAQ (reference sequence). The CDR3 extends over 17 amino acids. The CDR3 DNA sequence: TGTGCCAGCAGCTTAAGGTCTAGCGGGAGAGCTCCAGAGACCCAGTACTTC. It yields the protein CASSLRSSGRAPETQYF.

This clonotype is labeled medium-sized. The rearrangement uses TRBV7-2 and TRBJ2-5, with TRBD2 matching over 8 bases. J gave up 3 bases and V 6 bases, and 0 bases lay outside the gene matches. Looked up from germline, CDR1 is SGHTA and CDR2 is FQGNSA. CDR3 length: 12 amino acids. CDR3 in DNA: TGTGCCAGCAGTAGCGGGGAAGAGACCCAGTACTTC. Its translation is CASSSGEETQYF.

Sample share makes this clonotype medium-sized. The chain carries TRBV18 and TRBJ2-7, with 8 bases identical to TRBD1. The CDR3 sequence is 15 residues long. Germline CDR1 KGHSH, CDR2 LQKENI. V trimming: 4 bases; J trimming: 1 base; junction bases outside the gene matches: 6. Here the CDR3 reads CASSRPTGESYEQYF. For the CDR3, the DNA is TGTGCCAGCTCACGACCGACAGGGGAGTCCTACGAGCAGTACTTC.

This clonotype was seen a handful of times. The chain carries TRBV19 and TRBJ2-3, with D perhaps TRBD2 (6 bases). The CDR3 is 15 residues long. Germline CDR1 and CDR2: LNHDA and SQIVND (reference sequence). Trimming left V 3 bases short and J 2 bases short, with 12 bases between. For the CDR3, the DNA is TGTGCCAGTAGTATGGCGTTAGCGGCCACAGATACGCAGTATTTT. It codes for CASSMALAATDTQYF.

This clonotype is labeled as large. This chain joins TRBV5-1 and TRBJ2-5, with 8 positions matching TRBD2. V lost 3 bases, J lost 1 base, and 2 bases stayed unmatched. Germline CDR1 SGHRS, CDR2 YFSETQ. CDR3 length equals 14 residues. CDR3 in DNA: TGCGCCAGCAGCTACGGGACTAGCCAAGAGACCCAGTACTTC. This gives the protein CASSYGTSQETQYF.

The CDR3 sequence is CASSDHNEQFF. CDR3 nucleotide sequence: TGTGCCAGCAGCGATCACAATGAGCAGTTCTTC. The V call is TRBV9, the J call TRBJ2-1; D is uncertain. The V gene lost 3 bases and the J gene lost 5 bases, with 3 bases spanning the gap. Germline V gene lookup returns CDR1 SGDLS and CDR2 YYNGEE. This CDR3 comprises 11 residues.

CDR3 coding DNA: TGTGCCAGCAGTTGGACAGGGTCGGATCAGCCCCAGCATTTT. Amino acids: CASSWTGSDQPQHF. The rearrangement uses TRBV6-6 and TRBJ1-5, with 8 bases lining up with TRBD1. The junction had 4 bases not matched to a gene; V was cut back by 4 bases and J by 5 bases. The CDR3 covers 14 residues. Germline CDR1 and CDR2: MNHNY and SVGAGI (reference sequence).

The rearrangement uses TRBV12-5 and TRBJ2-3; possibly TRBD1 for D (5 bases). The V gene's germline CDR1 is LGHNT and CDR2 FRNRAP. The V gene lost 0 bases and the J gene lost 0 bases, with 16 bases spanning the gap. This CDR3 is built from 18 residues. This CDR3 is CASGLVPDRPKSTDTQYF. The CDR3 DNA follows: TGTGCTAGTGGTTTGGTACCAGACAGACCGAAAAGCACAGATACGCAGTATTTT.

This clonotype is labeled as medium-sized. The genes are TRBV6-1 and TRBJ2-2; TRBD2 agrees at 14 bases. Per the germline V gene, CDR1 is MNHNS and CDR2 is SASEGT. Trimming took 6 bases from V and 6 from J; bases not matched to a gene: 9. The CDR3 is made up of 17 amino acids. The CDR3 reads CASRGLAGGLVPGELFF. The CDR3 DNA follows: TGTGCCAGCAGAGGACTAGCGGGAGGACTCGTACCCGGGGAGCTGTTTTTT.

This clonotype rates as medium-sized. CDR3 coding DNA: TGTGCCAGCAGCTTGGCCGGGAGTGGCGGGGGCCCTAGGGAGACCCAGTACTTC. It is translated as CASSLAGSGGGPRETQYF. V is TRBV5-4 and J is TRBJ2-5; a weak D match, TRBD2 (7 bases). This CDR3 contains 18 residues. Between the trimmed V and J ends, which lost 0 bases and 5 bases, there was a span of 23 bases. Germline CDR1 reads SGHNT; CDR2 reads YYREEE (reference sequence).